This passage covers 20 T cell receptor beta chains from one sample sequenced in a study of T cell repertoires in cytomegalovirus infection. TCRdb reprocessed the reads with MiXCR, giving one entry per CDR3 protein. This sample has about 180,000 distinct CDR3 sequences, with over 13% found just once. Sequencing was performed on PBMCs. These TCRs come from a human donor in good health (CMV status not recorded). Some clones in this sample may be carry-over from other donors' samples.

This clonotype was found many times. This chain joins TRBV7-9 and TRBJ2-6; no definite D call. The CDR3 length is 12 residues. V dropped 3 bases and J dropped 3 bases, with 0 bases sitting between them. Germline V gives CDR1 SEHNR, CDR2 FQNEAQ (reference sequence). The CDR3 nucleotides read TGTGCCAGCAGCTTTGGGGCCAACGTCCTGACTTTC. As protein: CASSFGANVLTF.

This clonotype was counted a few times. V usage is TRBV20-1 and J usage is TRBJ2-3, with 8 bases identical to TRBD2. There are 14 residues in the CDR3. The germline CDR1 and CDR2 sequences are DFQATT and SNEGSKA (reference sequence). V was pared by 4 bases and J by 3 bases, with 6 bases of the junction left unmatched. CDR3 sequence (DNA): TGCAGTGCTACCGGGGGGGCGGGGACAGATACGCAGTATTTT. It codes for CSATGGAGTDTQYF.

This clonotype has a handful of counts. The genes are TRBV28 and TRBJ2-3, with TRBD2 matching 14 bases. V dropped 6 bases and J dropped 5; count of bases not matched to a gene: 7. The CDR3 is 16 residues long. Germline V gene sequence: CDR1 MDHEN, CDR2 SYDVKM. The CDR3 bases are TGTGCCAGCAGACCGGGACTAGCGGGAGATTTAGATACGCAGTATTTT. Residues: CASRPGLAGDLDTQYF.

The rearrangement uses TRBV18 and TRBJ2-2; 9 bases map to TRBD1. This CDR3 has 16 residues. J lost 2 bases, V lost 3 bases, and 4 bases had no gene match. From germline, CDR1 is KGHSH and CDR2 LQKENI. The CDR3 region is CASSPPGQGNTGELFF. CDR3 nucleotides: TGTGCCAGCTCACCGCCGGGACAGGGTAACACCGGGGAGCTGTTTTTT.

The chain recombines TRBV6-5 with TRBJ2-7, with D tentatively TRBD1 or TRBD2 (5 bases each). Germline V gives CDR1 MNHEY, CDR2 SVGAGI. V was pared by 6 bases and J by 10 bases, with 19 bases between. The CDR3 has 13 residues. As DNA, the CDR3 is TGTGCCAGCAGCCTCGGGACCGTCAGCGAACAGTACTTC. As protein: CASSLGTVSEQYF.

This clonotype occurred a few times. The V call is TRBV20-1, the J call TRBJ2-6; 8 bases agree with TRBD1. This CDR3 region has 18 residues. CDR1 and CDR2 (germline): DFQATT, SNEGSKA (reference sequence). Unmatched junction bases numbered 11, after V lost 2 bases and J lost 2 bases. CDR3 bases: TGCAGTGCTAGACAAACCGACAGGGGATGGACTGGGGCCAACGTCCTGACTTTC. Its translation is CSARQTDRGWTGANVLTF.

In this sample, this clonotype turned up many times. The J gene is TRBJ2-3, the V gene TRBV12-3 or TRBV12-4, with D perhaps matching TRBD1 or TRBD2 (5 bases each). Trimming removed 2 bases at V and 4 bases at J, with 10 bases between. The CDR3 is 14 amino acids. The CDR3 loop reads CASSLLGEADTQYF. The CDR3 bases are TGTGCCAGCAGTTTACTGGGGGAAGCAGATACGCAGTATTTT.

This clonotype came up many times. The V call is TRBV7-3, the J call TRBJ2-1, with TRBD2 identical over 8 bases. CDR3 length: 13 amino acids. Looked up from germline, CDR1 is SGHTA and CDR2 is FQGTGA. V was pared by 5 bases and J by 9 bases, with 6 bases of the junction left unmatched. In DNA, the CDR3 is TGTGCCAGCAGCCCGGGACTAGTATCTGAGCAGTTCTTC. It is translated as CASSPGLVSEQFF.

In its sample, this clonotype was seen many times. The chain joins TRBV7-9 to TRBJ2-1; TRBD1 is a possible D gene (5 bases). Germline V lookup: CDR1 SEHNR, CDR2 FQNEAQ (reference sequence). Between the trimmed V and J ends, which lost 4 bases and 5 bases, there was a span of 18 bases. This CDR3 spans 16 amino acids. CDR3 loop: CASSSTLFGANNEQFF. The CDR3 nucleotides are TGTGCCAGCAGCTCAACCCTTTTTGGGGCCAACAATGAGCAGTTCTTC.

This clonotype was detected many times. The V gene is TRBV7-2, the J gene TRBJ2-1; D gene ambiguous. The CDR3 contains 15 residues. V was cut by 3 bases and J by 0 bases, with 9 bases left in between. CDR1 is SGHTA and CDR2 is FQGNSA in the germline V gene. The chain's CDR3 is CASSFGGSSYNEQFF. DNA of the CDR3: TGTGCCAGCAGCTTCGGCGGAAGCTCCTACAATGAGCAGTTCTTC.

This clonotype has ten or more counts. V and J are TRBV6-2 or TRBV6-3 and TRBJ2-1; 14 bases map to TRBD2. The germline V gene has CDR1 MNHEY and CDR2 SVGEGT. Trimming removed 4 bases from V and 4 bases from J; junction bases left unmatched: 3. The CDR3 contains 16 residues. This CDR3 reads CASSSRLAGGYNEQFF. DNA for the CDR3: TGTGCCAGCAGTTCTAGACTAGCGGGAGGGTACAATGAGCAGTTCTTC.

The genes are TRBV20-1 and TRBJ1-6; D remains unclear. The CDR3 loop spans 16 amino acids. Germline V lookup: CDR1 DFQATT, CDR2 SNEGSKA (reference sequence). Trimming removed 1 base from V and 8 bases from J, with 18 bases in between. The CDR3 DNA reads TGCAGTGCTAGAGGCCTCAGCAGAGGTCGGCATTCACCCCTCCACTTT. Amino acids: CSARGLSRGRHSPLHF.

This clonotype was seen a few times. The chain uses TRBV7-4 and TRBJ2-7; D may be TRBD1 (6 bases). V lost 5 bases and J 11 bases, leaving 16 bases between the germline ends. The CDR3 totals 12 residues. CDR1 and CDR2 (germline): SGHVT, SQSDAQ. The chain's CDR3 is CASSHGQSGEYF. CDR3 DNA: TGTGCCAGCAGCCACGGACAGTCTGGAGAGTACTTC.

At least ten counts were recorded for this clonotype. This chain joins TRBV6-5 and TRBJ1-1; D may be TRBD1 (5 bases). The germline gives CDR1 MNHEY, CDR2 SVGAGI. CDR3 length: 15 residues. The ends were cut back, 0 bases at V and 4 bases at J, with 12 bases in the middle. The CDR3 DNA reads as TGTGCCAGCAGTTACTCACCAGGGTCGGGCACTGAAGCTTTCTTT. This translates into CASSYSPGSGTEAFF.

This clonotype was recorded many times. The gene calls are TRBV28 and TRBJ2-6, with TRBD1 as a possible D gene (6 bases). The V gene's germline CDR1 is MDHEN and CDR2 SYDVKM. Between the trimmed V and J ends, which lost 5 bases and 2 bases, there was a span of 10 bases. The CDR3 has 15 residues. CDR3 DNA sequence: TGTGCCAGCAGTCCTACAGGGCCTGGGGCCAACGTCCTGACTTTC. Amino acid sequence: CASSPTGPGANVLTF.

This clonotype showed up many times. The chain recombines TRBV20-1 with TRBJ1-1; 9 positions agree with TRBD1. From germline, CDR1 is DFQATT and CDR2 SNEGSKA (reference sequence). V lost 6 bases, J lost 1 base, and 3 bases stayed unmatched. The CDR3 has 13 residues. In DNA form, the CDR3 reads TGCAGTGCGGGGGGACAGGGGAACACTGAAGCTTTCTTT. Its translation is CSAGGQGNTEAFF.

The CDR3 DNA reads as TGCAGCGTGCCTACTAGCGGGAGGACCACTCGCACAGATACGCAGTATTTT. It codes for CSVPTSGRTTRTDTQYF. The V call is TRBV29-1, the J call TRBJ2-3, with 12 bases fitting TRBD2. The CDR3 is made up of 17 amino acids. V shed 6 bases, J shed 1 base, and the junction held 11 bases outside the gene matches. The germline CDR1 and CDR2 sequences are SQVTM and ANQGSEA.

This clonotype was counted many times. The V gene is TRBV7-2, the J gene TRBJ1-6; possibly TRBD1 for D (5 bases). The V and J ends lost 4 bases and 9 bases respectively, with 13 bases between them. CDR3 length: 14 amino acids. Germline V lookup: CDR1 SGHTA, CDR2 FQGNSA. DNA for the CDR3: TGTGCCAGCAGCTCCAGGGCCCGGGGTTCACCCCTCCACTTT. It specifies CASSSRARGSPLHF.

In its sample, this clonotype was seen many times. The chain joins TRBV7-2 to TRBJ2-1; D call uncertain. The germline V gene encodes CDR1 SGHTA and CDR2 FQGNSA. The CDR3 totals 15 residues. V was clipped by 3 bases and J by 1 base, with 10 bases between them. In DNA, the CDR3 is TGTGCCAGCAGCTTTAATCAAGGGTCCTACAATGAGCAGTTCTTC. This translates into CASSFNQGSYNEQFF.

A few counts support this clonotype. The chain carries TRBV10-3 and TRBJ1-2, with D possibly matching TRBD1 (6 bases). CDR3 size: 14 residues. Looked up from germline, CDR1 is ENHRY and CDR2 is SYGVKD. Trimming took off 1 base at V and 5 bases at J, with 11 bases between the two ends. CDR3 nucleotides: TGTGCCATCAGTGAGTACAGGGCGACGTATGGCTACACCTTC. Amino acids: CAISEYRATYGYTF.